What follows describes a single T cell receptor (beta chain). This CDR3 is 13 amino acids long. Looked up from germline, CDR1 is MNHNS and CDR2 is SASEGT. Trimming took off 3 bases at V and 7 bases at J, with 10 bases between the two ends. The data derive from a study of blood T cell repertoires in COVID-19. Using immunoSEQ multiplex PCR, the repertoire was profiled, and TCRdb retains in-frame clones only, with some absent. The sample lists hundreds of thousands of clones, less than 90% occurring once. The sample taken for sequencing was peripheral blood. J is TRBJ1-5 and V is TRBV6-1, with TRBD1 as a possible D gene (5 bases). The TCR originated in a woman aged 70-85 years with active or convalescent COVID-19. CDR3 bases: TGTGCCAGCAGTGACAGGGAGGGACAGCCCCAGCATTTT. Protein: CASSDREGQPQHF.